This T cell receptor beta chain emerged from a study of read filtering for tumor transcriptome and immune sequencing. For the study at large: The cohort had over 16 men and approximately 13 women aged roughly 47 to 85, mean about 66 years. R-ISS stage counts were under 10 for I, about 15 for II, 7 for III.

Molecular barcoded adaptors covering alpha/delta and beta/gamma chains were used on roughly 370 ng RNA. TCRdb redid the calling of the reads with MiXCR, one entry per CDR3 protein. The repertoire consists of roughly 68,000 distinct CDR3 sequences, with around 14% occurring once and the leading ten covering 45%. The germline V gene has CDR1 SGHTA and CDR2 FQGNSA. V dropped 3 bases and J dropped 4; count of bases not matched to a gene: 9. There are 18 residues in the CDR3. Sequencing input: a population of CD138-negative cells sorted from bone marrow. V is TRBV7-2 and J is TRBJ2-1, with 13 bases identical to TRBD2. The sequence was collected from a donor at least 40 years old with multiple myeloma. The CDR3 here is CASSFGTSGKSSYNEQFF. In DNA form, the CDR3 reads TGTGCCAGCAGCTTCGGGACTAGCGGGAAAAGCTCTTACAATGAGCAGTTCTTC.